The clone carrying this T cell receptor beta chain was picked up many times. Its matching antigen is unknown. In TCRdb, the 5' RACE reads were re-called with MiXCR into one record per CDR3 protein. The table lists about 560,000 distinct CDR3 sequences, roughly a fifth of them singletons. The entry originates in a study of T-cell memory formation after mild COVID-19. Study-wide results and caveats: Detection of some responders pre-infection suggested pre-existing cross-reactive memory T cells participated.

Germline values: CDR1 LGHNA, CDR2 YSLEER. Trimming took off 1 base at V and 0 bases at J, with 4 bases between the two ends. The CDR3 totals 13 residues. The source material was PBMCs or a T cell subset sorted from them (not recorded which). The TCR comes from an adult woman who had mild COVID-19 (a few samples of this study predate the infection). Cell type and time point are not known. The chain carries TRBV4-3 and TRBJ2-7; D remains unclear. CDR3 sequence: CASSQVLSYEQYF. The CDR3, as DNA: TGCGCCAGCAGCCAAGTCCTCTCCTACGAGCAGTACTTC.